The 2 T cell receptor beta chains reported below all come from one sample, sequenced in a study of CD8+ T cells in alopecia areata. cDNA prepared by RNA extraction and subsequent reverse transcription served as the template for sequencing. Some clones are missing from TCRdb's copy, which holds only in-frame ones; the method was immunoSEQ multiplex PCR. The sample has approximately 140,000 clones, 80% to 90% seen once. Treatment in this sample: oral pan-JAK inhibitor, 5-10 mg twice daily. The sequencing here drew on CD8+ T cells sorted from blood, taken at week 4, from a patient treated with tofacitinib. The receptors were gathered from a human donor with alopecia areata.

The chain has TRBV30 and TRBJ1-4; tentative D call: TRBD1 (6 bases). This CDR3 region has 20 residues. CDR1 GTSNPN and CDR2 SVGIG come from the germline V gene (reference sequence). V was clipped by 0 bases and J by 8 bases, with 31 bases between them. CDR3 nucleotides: TGTGCCTGGAGTGTATGGAGCTTTGTATTCTTACGGGCACAGGGAGAAAAACTGTTTTTT. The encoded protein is CAWSVWSFVFLRAQGEKLFF.

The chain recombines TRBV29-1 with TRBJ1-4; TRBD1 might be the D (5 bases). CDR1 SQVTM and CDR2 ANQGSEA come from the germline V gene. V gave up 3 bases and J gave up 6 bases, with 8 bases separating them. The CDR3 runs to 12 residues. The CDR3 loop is CSVEGRDEKLFF. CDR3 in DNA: TGCAGCGTTGAGGGGCGGGATGAAAAACTGTTTTTT.